This T cell receptor beta chain stems from a study of metastatic and nonmetastatic thyroid tumors. Study summary: The comparison covered peripheral blood and tumor or nodule tissue in malignant and benign thyroid patients. Regarding the study as a whole: Malignant thyroid tumors reportedly exceeded benign nodules significantly in TCR beta diversity, with the difference appearing in blood and tumor.

In the authors' workflow: The study's classifier, a distant-metastasis tool for papillary thyroid cancer, was built using CDR3 differences across clinicopathological groups. TCRdb re-called the PCR reads through MiXCR. These V and J calls rely on TCRdb rather than the paper's analysis. This sample has tens of thousands of clones, with more than 10% found just once. Trimming stripped 4 bases from V and 6 bases from J, with 12 bases between. Per germline, CDR1 MNHEY and CDR2 SVGAGI. The CDR3 contains 13 residues. No treatment had been given to any patient before thyroid surgery. A remark on this clone: What it binds is not known.

The rearrangement uses TRBV6-5 and TRBJ1-1; D is unclear. This receptor was taken from a female donor with papillary thyroid cancer or a benign thyroid nodule (not recorded which). Some clones in this sample may be carry-over from other donors' samples. Sequencing was done on a sample of blood. The CDR3: CASSCSFLAEAFF. As DNA, the CDR3 is TGTGCCAGCAGTTGCTCGTTTTTGGCTGAAGCTTTCTTT.